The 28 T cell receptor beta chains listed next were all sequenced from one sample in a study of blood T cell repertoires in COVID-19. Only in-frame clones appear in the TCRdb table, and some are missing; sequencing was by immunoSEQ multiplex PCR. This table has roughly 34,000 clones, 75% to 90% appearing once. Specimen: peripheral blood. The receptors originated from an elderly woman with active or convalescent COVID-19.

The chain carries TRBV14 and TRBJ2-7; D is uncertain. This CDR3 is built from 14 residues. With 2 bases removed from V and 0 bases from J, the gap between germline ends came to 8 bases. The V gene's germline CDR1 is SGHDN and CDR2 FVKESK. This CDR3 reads CASSQHHSSYEQYF. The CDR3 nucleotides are TGTGCCAGCAGCCAACATCACAGCTCCTACGAGCAGTACTTC.

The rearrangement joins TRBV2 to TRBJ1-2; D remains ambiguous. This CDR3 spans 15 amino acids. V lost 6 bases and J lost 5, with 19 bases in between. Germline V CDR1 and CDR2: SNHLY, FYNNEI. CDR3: CASSLGSNIRYGYTF. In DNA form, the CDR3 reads TGTGCCAGCAGCCTAGGGAGTAACATTCGGTATGGCTACACCTTC.

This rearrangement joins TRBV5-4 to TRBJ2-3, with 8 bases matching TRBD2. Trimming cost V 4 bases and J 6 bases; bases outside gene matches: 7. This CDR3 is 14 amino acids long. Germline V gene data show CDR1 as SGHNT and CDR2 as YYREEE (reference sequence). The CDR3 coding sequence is TGTGCCAGCAGCCCTCAGCGGGGGCGGGATACGCAGTATTTT. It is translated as CASSPQRGRDTQYF.

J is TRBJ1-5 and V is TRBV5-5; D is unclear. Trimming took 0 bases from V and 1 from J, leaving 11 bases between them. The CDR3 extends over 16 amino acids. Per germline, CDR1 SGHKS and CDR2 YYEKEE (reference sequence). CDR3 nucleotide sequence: TGTGCCAGCAGCTTGGAGGGAGGGCGCAGCAATCAGCCCCAGCATTTT. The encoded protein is CASSLEGGRSNQPQHF.

The CDR3 loop is CATSDRFFDRYSYNSPLHF. Written as DNA, the CDR3 is TGTGCCACCAGTGACCGTTTTTTTGACAGGTACTCCTATAATTCACCCCTCCACTTT. The V call is TRBV24-1, the J call TRBJ1-6; TRBD1 is a possible D gene (6 bases). The length of the CDR3 is 19 residues. V shed 4 bases and J shed 0 bases, with 18 bases lying between them. Germline CDR1 reads KGHDR; CDR2 reads SFDVKD.

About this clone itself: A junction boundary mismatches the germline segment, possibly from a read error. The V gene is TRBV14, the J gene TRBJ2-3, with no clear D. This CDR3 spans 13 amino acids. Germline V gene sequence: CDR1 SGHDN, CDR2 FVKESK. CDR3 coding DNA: TGTGCCAGCAGTCAAGGTTACACAGATACGCAGTATTTT. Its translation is CASSQGYTDTQYF.

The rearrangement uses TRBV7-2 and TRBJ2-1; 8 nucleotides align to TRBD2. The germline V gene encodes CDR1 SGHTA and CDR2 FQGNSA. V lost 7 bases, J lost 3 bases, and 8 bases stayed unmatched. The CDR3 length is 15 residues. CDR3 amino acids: CASTFPGLGYNEQFF. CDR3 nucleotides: TGTGCCAGCACCTTTCCGGGACTAGGCTACAATGAGCAGTTCTTC.

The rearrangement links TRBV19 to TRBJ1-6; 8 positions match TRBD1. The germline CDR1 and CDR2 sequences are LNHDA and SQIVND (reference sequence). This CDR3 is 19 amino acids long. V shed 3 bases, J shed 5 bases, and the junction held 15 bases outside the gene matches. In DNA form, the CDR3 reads TGTGCCAGTAGTATTAACCGCGGACAGGGCTTTTCCGATAATTCACCCCTCCACTTT. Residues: CASSINRGQGFSDNSPLHF.

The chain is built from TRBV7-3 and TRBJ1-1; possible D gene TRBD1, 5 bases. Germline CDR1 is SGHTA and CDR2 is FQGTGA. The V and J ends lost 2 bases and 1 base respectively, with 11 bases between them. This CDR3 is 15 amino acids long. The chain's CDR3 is CASSLLGVGNTEAFF. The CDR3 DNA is TGTGCCAGCAGCTTACTAGGGGTGGGGAACACTGAAGCTTTCTTT.

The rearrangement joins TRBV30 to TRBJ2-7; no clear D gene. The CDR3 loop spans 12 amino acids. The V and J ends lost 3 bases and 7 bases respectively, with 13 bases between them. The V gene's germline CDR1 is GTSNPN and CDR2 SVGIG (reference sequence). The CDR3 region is CAWRRPPGEQYF. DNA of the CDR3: TGTGCCTGGAGGAGGCCCCCTGGGGAGCAGTACTTC. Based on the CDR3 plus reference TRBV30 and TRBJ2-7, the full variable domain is SQTIHQWPATLVQPVGSPLSLECTVEGTSNPNLYWYRQAAGRGLQLLFYSVGIGQISSEVPQNLSASRPQDRQFILSSKKLLLSDSGFYLCAWRRPPGEQYFGPGTRLTVT.

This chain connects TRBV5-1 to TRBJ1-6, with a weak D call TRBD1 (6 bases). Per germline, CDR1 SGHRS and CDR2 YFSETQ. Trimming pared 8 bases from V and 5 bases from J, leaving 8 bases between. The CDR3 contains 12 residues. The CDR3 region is CASRQDNSPLHF. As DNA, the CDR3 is TGCGCCAGTCGACAGGATAATTCACCCCTCCACTTT.

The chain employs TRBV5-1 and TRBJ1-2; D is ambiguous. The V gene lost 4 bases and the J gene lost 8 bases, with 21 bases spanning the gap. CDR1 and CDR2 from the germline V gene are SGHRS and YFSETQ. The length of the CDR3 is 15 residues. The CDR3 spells CASSESANPTGGYTF. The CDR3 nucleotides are TGCGCCAGCAGCGAGTCCGCCAACCCGACGGGAGGCTACACCTTC.

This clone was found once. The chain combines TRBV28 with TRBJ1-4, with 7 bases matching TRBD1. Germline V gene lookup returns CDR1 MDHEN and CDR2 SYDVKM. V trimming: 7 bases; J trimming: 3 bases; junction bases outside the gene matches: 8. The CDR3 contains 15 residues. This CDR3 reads CASNSQGPSNEKLFF. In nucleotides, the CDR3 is TGTGCCAGCAATTCACAGGGGCCGTCTAATGAAAAACTGTTTTTT.

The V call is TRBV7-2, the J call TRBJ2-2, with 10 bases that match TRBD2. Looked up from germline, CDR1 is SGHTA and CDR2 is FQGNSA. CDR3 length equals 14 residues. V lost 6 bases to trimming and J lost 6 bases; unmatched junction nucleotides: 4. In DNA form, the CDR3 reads TGTGCCAGCAGTTCTAGCGGGGGAGCCGGGGAGCTGTTTTTT. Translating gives CASSSSGGAGELFF.

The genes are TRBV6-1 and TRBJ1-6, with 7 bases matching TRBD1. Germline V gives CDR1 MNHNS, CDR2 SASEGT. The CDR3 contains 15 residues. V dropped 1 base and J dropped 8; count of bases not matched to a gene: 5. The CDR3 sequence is CASSEVRDSHSPLHF. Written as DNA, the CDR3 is TGTGCCAGCAGTGAAGTTCGGGACAGCCATTCACCCCTCCACTTT.

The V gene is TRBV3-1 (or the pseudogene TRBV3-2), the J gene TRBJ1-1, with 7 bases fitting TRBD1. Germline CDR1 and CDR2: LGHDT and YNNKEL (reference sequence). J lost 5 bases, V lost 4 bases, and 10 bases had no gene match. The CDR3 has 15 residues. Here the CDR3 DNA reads TGTGCCAGCAGCCGAGAAAACAGGGGAATTACTGAAGCTTTCTTT. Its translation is CASSRENRGITEAFF.

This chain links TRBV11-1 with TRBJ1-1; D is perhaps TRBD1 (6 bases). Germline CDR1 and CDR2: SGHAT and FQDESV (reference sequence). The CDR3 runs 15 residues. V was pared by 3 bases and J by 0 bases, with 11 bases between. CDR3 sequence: CASSFTDRLNTEAFF. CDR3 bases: TGTGCCAGCAGCTTTACGGACAGACTGAACACTGAAGCTTTCTTT.

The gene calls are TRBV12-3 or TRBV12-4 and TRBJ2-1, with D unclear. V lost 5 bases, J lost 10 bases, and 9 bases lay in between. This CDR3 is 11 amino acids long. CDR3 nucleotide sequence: TGTGCCAGCAGTCTCACTATGGAGCAGTTCTTC. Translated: CASSLTMEQFF.

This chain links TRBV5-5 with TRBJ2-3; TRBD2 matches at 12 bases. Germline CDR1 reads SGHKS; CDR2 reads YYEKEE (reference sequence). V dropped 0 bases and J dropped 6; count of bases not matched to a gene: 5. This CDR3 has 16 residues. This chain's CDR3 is CASSLGGLAGGDTQYF. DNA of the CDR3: TGTGCCAGCAGCTTGGGGGGACTAGCGGGTGGGGATACGCAGTATTTT. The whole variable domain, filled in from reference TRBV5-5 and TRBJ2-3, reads DAGVTQSPTHLIKTRGQQVTLRCSPISGHKSVSWYQQVLGQGPQFIFQYYEKEERGRGNFPDRFSARQFPNYSSELNVNALLLGDSALYLCASSLGGLAGGDTQYFGPGTRLTVL.

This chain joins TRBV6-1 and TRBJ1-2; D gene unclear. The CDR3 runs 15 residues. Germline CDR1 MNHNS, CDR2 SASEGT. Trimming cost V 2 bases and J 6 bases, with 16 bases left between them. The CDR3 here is CASSELGGGVNGYTF. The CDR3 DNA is TGTGCCAGCAGTGAACTGGGAGGTGGGGTAAATGGCTACACCTTC.

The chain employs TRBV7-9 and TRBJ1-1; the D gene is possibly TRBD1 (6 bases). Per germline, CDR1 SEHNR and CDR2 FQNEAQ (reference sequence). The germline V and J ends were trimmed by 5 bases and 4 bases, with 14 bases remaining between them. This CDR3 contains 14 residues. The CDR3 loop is CASSIRDKGTEAFF. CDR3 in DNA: TGTGCCAGCAGCATCCGGGACAAAGGCACTGAAGCTTTCTTT.

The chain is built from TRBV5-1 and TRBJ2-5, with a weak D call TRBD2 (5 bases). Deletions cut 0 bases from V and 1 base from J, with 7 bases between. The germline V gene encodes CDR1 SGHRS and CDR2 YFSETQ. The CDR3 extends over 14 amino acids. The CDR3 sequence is CASSLGLAQETQYF. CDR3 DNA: TGCGCCAGCAGCTTGGGGCTAGCCCAAGAGACCCAGTACTTC.

In DNA form, the CDR3 reads TGTGCCTGGAGTGGTGGGAGAAAGGGTAACTATGGCTACACCTTC. It translates to CAWSGGRKGNYGYTF. The rearrangement joins TRBV30 to TRBJ1-2, with D unclear. The V gene lost 1 base and the J gene lost 1 base, with 13 bases spanning the gap. The germline V gene has CDR1 GTSNPN and CDR2 SVGIG (reference sequence). The CDR3 totals 15 residues.

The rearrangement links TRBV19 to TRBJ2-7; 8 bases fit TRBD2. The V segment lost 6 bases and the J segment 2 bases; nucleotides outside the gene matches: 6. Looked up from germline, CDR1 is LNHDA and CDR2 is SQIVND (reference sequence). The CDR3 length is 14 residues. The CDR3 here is CASSPGLAAYEQYF. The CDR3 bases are TGTGCCAGTAGCCCTGGACTAGCTGCCTACGAGCAGTACTTC.

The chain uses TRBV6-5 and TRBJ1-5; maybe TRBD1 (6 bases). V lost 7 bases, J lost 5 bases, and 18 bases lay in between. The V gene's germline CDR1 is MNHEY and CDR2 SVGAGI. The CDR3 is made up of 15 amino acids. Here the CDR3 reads CASTLGGGWDQPQHF. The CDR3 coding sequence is TGTGCCAGCACCCTGGGGGGGGGCTGGGATCAGCCCCAGCATTTT.

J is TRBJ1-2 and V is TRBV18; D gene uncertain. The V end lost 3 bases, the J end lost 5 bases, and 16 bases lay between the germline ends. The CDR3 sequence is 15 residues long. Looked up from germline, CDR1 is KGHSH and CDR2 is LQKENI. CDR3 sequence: CASSPSIQQNYGYTF. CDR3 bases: TGTGCCAGCTCACCCTCCATACAGCAGAATTATGGCTACACCTTC.

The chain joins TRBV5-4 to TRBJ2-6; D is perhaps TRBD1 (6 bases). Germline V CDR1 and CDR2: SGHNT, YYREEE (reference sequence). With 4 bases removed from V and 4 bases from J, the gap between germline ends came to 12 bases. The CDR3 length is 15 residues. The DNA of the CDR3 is TGTGCCAGCAGCACACAGGGTTTGGGGGCCAACGTCCTGACTTTC. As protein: CASSTQGLGANVLTF. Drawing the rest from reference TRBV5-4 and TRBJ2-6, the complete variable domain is ETGVTQSPTHLIKTRGQQVTLRCSSQSGHNTVSWYQQALGQGPQFIFQYYREEENGRGNFPPRFSGLQFPNYSSELNVNALELDDSALYLCASSTQGLGANVLTFGAGSRLTVL.

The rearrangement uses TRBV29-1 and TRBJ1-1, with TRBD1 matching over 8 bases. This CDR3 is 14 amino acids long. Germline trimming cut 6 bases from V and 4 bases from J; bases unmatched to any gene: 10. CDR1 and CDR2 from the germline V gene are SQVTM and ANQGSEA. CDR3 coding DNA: TGCAGCGTCGGGACTATACAGGGGGGCACTGAAGCTTTCTTT. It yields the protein CSVGTIQGGTEAFF.